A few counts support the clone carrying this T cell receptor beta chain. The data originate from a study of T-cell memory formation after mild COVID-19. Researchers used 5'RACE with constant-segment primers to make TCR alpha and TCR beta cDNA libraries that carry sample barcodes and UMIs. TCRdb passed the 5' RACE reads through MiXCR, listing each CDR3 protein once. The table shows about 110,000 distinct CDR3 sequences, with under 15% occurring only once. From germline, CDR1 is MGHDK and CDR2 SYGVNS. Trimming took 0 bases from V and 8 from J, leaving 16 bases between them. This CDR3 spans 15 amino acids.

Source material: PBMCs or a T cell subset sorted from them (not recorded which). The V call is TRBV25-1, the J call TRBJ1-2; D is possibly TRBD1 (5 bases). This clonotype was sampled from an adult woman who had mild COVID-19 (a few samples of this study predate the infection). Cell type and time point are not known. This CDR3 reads CASSEYADSVYGYTF. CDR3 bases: TGTGCCAGCAGTGAATATGCTGACAGCGTCTACGGCTACACCTTC.